These T cell receptor beta chains were read from a single sample in a study of CD8 T cells in ankylosing spondylitis. TCRdb called the 5' RACE reads again in MiXCR, with one record for every CDR3 protein. The sample shows about 140,000 distinct CDR3 sequences, roughly 34% of them seen only once. The sample comprised synovial fluid, either unsorted or a sorted T cell fraction (not recorded which). These receptors were collected from a male donor with ankylosing spondylitis. CDR3s include the opening cysteine and the closing phenylalanine or tryptophan. A D gene is named only where the DNA matches it firmly. Clone size is given for some rows only: seen once, a few or many times, or a class if the clone is expanded.

D	V	size	J	DNA	CDR3
NA	TRBV18	NA	TRBJ2-3	TGTGCCAGCTCACCACCGAAAAGATGGGATACGCAGTATTTT	CASSPPKRWDTQYF
NA	TRBV11-2	few	TRBJ2-5	TGTGCCAGCAGCTTATCAGGAGGGGGGGCGTGGCAAGAGACCCAGTACTTC	CASSLSGGGAWQETQYF
TRBD1	TRBV5-5	many	TRBJ1-2	TGTGCCAGCAGCGAGTCACCGGGACAGAATTATGGCTACACCTTC	CASSESPGQNYGYTF
TRBD1	TRBV20-1	NA	TRBJ2-5	TGCAGTGCCAACAGGGGCGAGACCCAGTACTTC	CSANRGETQYF
TRBD2	TRBV2	NA	TRBJ2-2	TGTGCCAGCCAGCGGTTCTCCGGGGGGGCTCGGACCGGGGAGCTGTTTTTT	CASQRFSGGARTGELFF
NA	TRBV10-3	many	TRBJ2-3	TGTGCCATCAACCAGGGAGGCACAGATACGCAGTATTTT	CAINQGGTDTQYF
TRBD1	TRBV28	NA	TRBJ2-7	TGTGCCAGCAGTTCCCCGACAGGGGAATGGGTTGGGCAGTACTTC	CASSSPTGEWVGQYF
TRBD2	TRBV20-1	few	TRBJ2-1	TGCAGTGCTAGAAAGGGCGGCGGGGGTTCCTACAATGAGCAGTTCTTC	CSARKGGGGSYNEQFF
NA	TRBV29-1	NA	TRBJ1-3	TGCAGCGTTGTAGCTCCCGGAGGAAGAAACACCATATATTTT	CSVVAPGGRNTIYF
TRBD2	TRBV24-1	many	TRBJ2-1	TGTGCCACCAGTGATCCCGGACTAGCGGGAGGGCCATACAATGAGCAGTTCTTC	CATSDPGLAGGPYNEQFF
NA	TRBV9	NA	TRBJ1-1	TGTGCCAGCAGCGCACGGACAGTACACACTGAAGCTTTCTTT	CASSARTVHTEAFF
TRBD2	TRBV7-2	NA	TRBJ2-1	TGTGCCAGCAGCTCCACCGGGACTAGCGGGATAAATGAGCAGTTCTTC	CASSSTGTSGINEQFF
NA	TRBV7-6	NA	TRBJ2-7	TGTGCCAGCAGCTTAGCCGGGACATATTCCTACGAGCAGTACTTC	CASSLAGTYSYEQYF
NA	TRBV2	NA	TRBJ2-6	TGTGCCAGCGGGCAGAGCTCTGGGGCCAACGTCCTGACTTTC	CASGQSSGANVLTF
TRBD2	TRBV29-1	many	TRBJ2-7	TGCAGCGTTGAACTTCCTTCGGGACTAGCGGGACACTACGAGCAGTACTTC	CSVELPSGLAGHYEQYF
TRBD2	TRBV2	NA	TRBJ2-1	TGTGCCAGCTGTTATTCCAGCAGCGGGGCCCTATCCTACAATGAGCAGTTCTTC	CASCYSSSGALSYNEQFF
NA	TRBV2	few	TRBJ1-5	TGTGCCAGCAGATACGACAACAATCAGCCCCAGCATTTT	CASRYDNNQPQHF
TRBD2	TRBV20-1	few	TRBJ2-3	TGCAGTGCTAGTTCCTCGGGGGGGGGTTCTTCTCCAGATACGCAGTATTTT	CSASSSGGGSSPDTQYF
NA	TRBV20-1	NA	TRBJ1-3	TGCAGTGCTATTAAGGGGACGGGAAACACCATATATTTT	CSAIKGTGNTIYF
TRBD1	TRBV12-3/TRBV12-4	NA	TRBJ2-1	TGTGCCAGCAGTTCCGCCGACAAGGGGGCGTATAATGAGCAGTTCTTC	CASSSADKGAYNEQFF
NA	TRBV29-1	many	TRBJ1-2	TGCAGCGTTGACTATGGCTACACCTTC	CSVDYGYTF
TRBD1	TRBV12-3/TRBV12-4	NA	TRBJ1-6	TGTGCCAGCATCGGAGGGGACAGGGGAAATTCACCCCTCCACTTT	CASIGGDRGNSPLHF
NA	TRBV6-1	NA	TRBJ2-7	TGTGCCAGCTGTGATGGGCATCCGCTTGCCGAGCAGTACTTC	CASCDGHPLAEQYF
NA	TRBV20-1	few	TRBJ1-4	TGCAGTGCTGTCAGGGATGATGAAAAACTGTTTTTT	CSAVRDDEKLFF
NA	TRBV30	NA	TRBJ1-6	TGTGCCTGGAGTGGGAGTTTTGGAAATTCACCCCTCCACTTT	CAWSGSFGNSPLHF
NA	TRBV15	NA	TRBJ2-5	TGTGCCACCAGCAGAGGCTCTAGCGTCCAAGAGACCCAGTACTTC	CATSRGSSVQETQYF
NA	TRBV20-1	few	TRBJ2-5	TGCAGTGCTAGAGAACAGCACCAAGAGACCCAGTACTTC	CSAREQHQETQYF
TRBD2	TRBV20-1	NA	TRBJ2-3	TGCAGTGCTAGAGATTGGGCTAGCGGGCGCACAGATACGCAGTATTTT	CSARDWASGRTDTQYF
NA	TRBV7-2	few	TRBJ2-1	TGTGCCAGCAGCACCACCGGGACTTACTCCTACAATGAGCAGTTCTTC	CASSTTGTYSYNEQFF
TRBD1	TRBV29-1	many	TRBJ1-2	TGCAGCGTTGAAGGCAACCCTTCGACAGGGGACTATGGCTACACCTTC	CSVEGNPSTGDYGYTF
TRBD2	TRBV20-1	many	TRBJ2-1	TGCAGTGCTAGACTTAGCGGGGTAGTTTACAATGAGCAGTTCTTC	CSARLSGVVYNEQFF
TRBD2	TRBV12-3/TRBV12-4	NA	TRBJ2-5	TGTGCCTCCTCGAGGGGGACTAGCGGGAGTCCGGAAGAGACCCAGTACTTC	CASSRGTSGSPEETQYF
TRBD2	TRBV28	few	TRBJ2-5	TGTGCCAGCAGTACTCGTATGACTAGCGGGAGGGAGACCCAGTACTTC	CASSTRMTSGRETQYF
TRBD2	TRBV29-1	NA	TRBJ2-5	TGCAGCGTTGAACCCGGACTAGCCCAAGAGACCCAGTACTTC	CSVEPGLAQETQYF
TRBD1	TRBV7-2	NA	TRBJ2-1	TGTGCCAGCAGCTTAGACGGGACAGGGGACTACAATGAGCAGTTCTTC	CASSLDGTGDYNEQFF